This T cell receptor (beta chain) was recovered during a study of shared clonotypes between healthy human individuals. To note about this clone: Its antigen remains unidentified.

Here immunoSEQ multiplex PCR was the method, and the copy in TCRdb shows in-frame clones only, minus some. The sample shows a few million clones, 93% of them seen only once. Study results and caveats: Blood was the only sampled material, and tissue repertoires likely differ.

This TCR was sampled from a man aged 18 to 30 in good health. Some clones in this sample may be carry-over from other donors' samples. The material sequenced was naive CD4+ T cells from PBMCs. The subset is: CD45RA+ positively selected.

This CDR3 is CATSETGRPGETQYF. The CDR3, as DNA: TGTGCCACCAGCGAAACGGGAAGACCGGGGGAGACCCAGTACTTC. The rearrangement joins TRBV15 to TRBJ2-5; TRBD2 is a possible D gene (5 bases). CDR1 LNHNV and CDR2 YYDKDF come from the germline V gene (reference sequence). The CDR3 loop spans 15 amino acids. Trimming took off 5 bases at V and 5 bases at J, with 18 bases between the two ends.